These T cell receptor beta chains were read from a single sample in a study of neurological immune-mediated disorders. TCRdb used MiXCR to reprocess the 5' RACE reads, holding one entry per CDR3 protein. Among over 45,000 distinct CDR3 sequences listed, 4.5% to 7% were seen once. Sequencing was done on a sample of CD4+ T cells from blood. These receptors were obtained from a woman aged 18-29 years with multiple sclerosis. Both conserved end residues are part of each CDR3. The D gene is left open where the match is weak. The size entry is marked missing in some rows and otherwise reads once, few, many or a size class.

TRBJ2-2 | many | TRBD1 | TRBV24-1 | TGTGCCACCAGCCGGACAGGGTATAACACCGGGGAGCTGTTTTTT | CATSRTGYNTGELFF
TRBJ1-6 | many | TRBD1 | TRBV2 | TGTGCCAGCAGTGAGGTCAGGGGGTATTCACCCCTCCACTTT | CASSEVRGYSPLHF
TRBJ1-2 | NA | NA | TRBV29-1 | TGCAGCGTTGAGTCCGGGGATGGGTATGGCTACACCTTC | CSVESGDGYGYTF
TRBJ1-1 | many | NA | TRBV5-1 | TGCGCCAGCAGCTTGACAGAAAACACTGAAGCTTTCTTT | CASSLTENTEAFF
TRBJ2-1 | many | NA | TRBV5-6 | TGTGCCAGCAGCTTCTCTTGGGGGCCCTACAATGAGCAGTTCTTC | CASSFSWGPYNEQFF
TRBJ1-2 | many | NA | TRBV14 | TGTGCCAGCAGCCAAGTTGCAGGACTAGCTAACTATGGCTACACCTTC | CASSQVAGLANYGYTF
TRBJ2-5 | many | NA | TRBV6-2/TRBV6-3 | TGTGCCAGCAGCCCCGCGGAGACCCAGTACTTC | CASSPAETQYF
TRBJ1-2 | many | NA | TRBV7-9 | TGTGCCAGCAGCCCGGTCGGTAAAGGGTTTGGCTACACCTTC | CASSPVGKGFGYTF
TRBJ2-2 | many | TRBD1 | TRBV5-6 | TGTGCCAGCAGCTTGGGACAGGGGGTTAACACCGGGGAGCTGTTTTTT | CASSLGQGVNTGELFF
TRBJ2-5 | many | TRBD1 | TRBV7-8 | TGTGCCAGCAGCTCCTACAGGGGCGAATTGTTAGAGACCCAGTACTTC | CASSSYRGELLETQYF
TRBJ2-2 | many | TRBD2 | TRBV29-1 | TGCAGCCTCTTGTGGGGGTCGACTAGCGGGAGGCCGAACACCGGGGAGCTGTTTTTT | CSLLWGSTSGRPNTGELFF
TRBJ2-4 | many | NA | TRBV5-1 | TGCGCCAGCAGCTTGGCGGGAACCAAAAACATTCAGTACTTC | CASSLAGTKNIQYF
TRBJ2-1 | many | NA | TRBV28 | TGTGCCAGCAGCACTTTTACCTCACAGGGAGGGTATTTCAATGAGCAGTTCTTC | CASSTFTSQGGYFNEQFF
TRBJ2-3 | many | TRBD1 | TRBV12-3/TRBV12-4 | TGTGCCAGCGGAAGGACAGGGGGCCCCGGAGGGATCACAGATACGCAGTATTTT | CASGRTGGPGGITDTQYF
TRBJ1-4 | many | NA | TRBV2 | TGTGCCAGCAACGGGGGAGAGGCTAATGAAAAACTGTTTTTT | CASNGGEANEKLFF
TRBJ2-2 | many | TRBD2 | TRBV20-1 | TGCAGTGCTAGTGCCAGCGGGAGGGCCGGGGAGCTGTTTTTT | CSASASGRAGELFF
TRBJ1-1 | many | NA | TRBV12-3/TRBV12-4 | TGTGCCAGCAGTTTACCGGGGTACACTGAAGCTTTCTTT | CASSLPGYTEAFF
TRBJ2-3 | many | TRBD1 | TRBV10-3 | TGTGCCACCCTAAAACAGGGGGCTGTAGATACGCAGTATTTT | CATLKQGAVDTQYF
TRBJ2-2 | many | NA | TRBV5-1 | TGCGCCAGCAGCAGGGACGGAGGAGGGAACACCGGGGAGCTGTTTTTT | CASSRDGGGNTGELFF
TRBJ2-2 | NA | TRBD1 | TRBV19 | TGTGCCAGTACACAGGGGGCCGCGAACACCGGGGAGCTGTTTTTT | CASTQGAANTGELFF
TRBJ2-2 | many | NA | TRBV20-1 | TGCAGTGCTAGTCGCCAGACGAACACCGGGGAGCTGTTTTTT | CSASRQTNTGELFF
TRBJ2-1 | many | NA | TRBV7-8 | TGTGCCAGCAGCCAACGGGATCTGGGTAATGAGCAGTTCTTC | CASSQRDLGNEQFF
TRBJ1-5 | many | NA | TRBV18 | TGTGCCAGCTCCGCGGGGAGCGGTCAGCCCCAGCATTTT | CASSAGSGQPQHF
TRBJ2-2 | many | NA | TRBV10-2 | TGCGCCAGCCGAGAGGGGGCGGGGTCCACCGGGGAGCTGTTTTTT | CASREGAGSTGELFF
TRBJ1-4 | many | NA | TRBV3-1 | TGTGCCAGCAGCCAAAGCGCAACTAATGAAAAACTGTTTTTT | CASSQSATNEKLFF
TRBJ1-1 | many | NA | TRBV9 | TGTGCCAGCAGCGTAGTAGGCGGCACCGGGCATTTT | CASSVVGGTGHF
TRBJ2-5 | many | NA | TRBV5-1 | TGCGCCAGCAGCTTGACCACAGAAGAGACCCAGTACTTC | CASSLTTEETQYF